The 21 T cell receptor beta chains listed next were all sequenced from one sample in a study of cytomegalovirus exposure and HLA in healthy donors. Primers: 60 Vbeta forward and 13 Jbeta reverse. Produced via immunoSEQ multiplex PCR; TCRdb's table is partial and in-frame only. Here the sample spans fewer than 100,000 clones, 78% being singletons. The material sequenced was PBMCs. These receptors all come from a male donor in good health and CMV-seropositive.

The V gene is TRBV29-1, the J gene TRBJ2-7; no definite D call. V lost 6 bases, J lost 7 bases, and 16 bases lay in between. CDR1 is SQVTM, CDR2 ANQGSEA, per germline. The CDR3 runs to 12 residues. CDR3 sequence reads: CSVIAPSREQYF. The CDR3 coding sequence is TGCAGCGTAATAGCTCCCTCGCGTGAGCAGTACTTC.

In its sample, this clone was seen once. The CDR3 sequence is CASSLVDVETQYF. CDR3 coding DNA: TGTGCCAGCAGTCTAGTCGACGTAGAGACCCAGTACTTC. This rearrangement joins TRBV7-9 to TRBJ2-5; no definite D call. The germline gives CDR1 SEHNR, CDR2 FQNEAQ (reference sequence). CDR3 size: 13 residues. V gave up 6 bases and J gave up 4 bases, with 12 bases separating them.

V gene TRBV6-4 combines with J gene TRBJ2-1; 8 bases align to TRBD1. Looked up from germline, CDR1 is MRHNA and CDR2 is SNTAGT. This CDR3 spans 15 amino acids. Unmatched junction bases numbered 7, after V lost 5 bases and J lost 4 bases. CDR3 bases: TGTGCCAGCAGTCCTTTTGGGACAGGATACAATGAGCAGTTCTTC. Translation gives CASSPFGTGYNEQFF.

The V and J genes are TRBV6-4 and TRBJ2-5; no definite D call. Germline V gives CDR1 MRHNA, CDR2 SNTAGT. The CDR3 has 8 residues. V dropped 10 bases and J dropped 9 bases, with 6 bases sitting between them. For the CDR3, the DNA is TGTGCCACCCAGTCCCAGTACTTC. Translating gives CATQSQYF.

This clone is a singleton in its sample. V gene TRBV7-2 combines with J gene TRBJ1-5; D unclear. The germline gives CDR1 SGHTA, CDR2 FQGNSA. This CDR3 is 15 amino acids long. The V end lost 2 bases, the J end lost 1 base, and 9 bases lay between the germline ends. The CDR3 reads CASSLMIGSNQPQHF. DNA for the CDR3: TGTGCCAGCAGCTTAATGATCGGGAGCAATCAGCCCCAGCATTTT.

The rearrangement uses TRBV18 and TRBJ2-1; TRBD1 matches 11 bases. The CDR3 has 17 amino acids. V shed 4 bases, J shed 7 bases, and the junction held 12 bases outside the gene matches. Germline V gene lookup returns CDR1 KGHSH and CDR2 LQKENI. In DNA, the CDR3 is TGTGCCAGCTCACTAACCCAGATAGGGACAGGGGGTAATGAGCAGTTCTTC. This sequence encodes CASSLTQIGTGGNEQFF. Using reference TRBV18 and TRBJ2-1 for the parts outside the CDR3, the full variable domain is NAGVMQNPRHLVRRRGQEARLRCSPMKGHSHVYWYRQLPEEGLKFMVYLQKENIIDESGMPKERFSAEFPKEGPSILRIQQVVRGDSAAYFCASSLTQIGTGGNEQFFGPGTRLTVL.

This chain uses TRBV6-5 with TRBJ1-1; D not certain. CDR1 is MNHEY and CDR2 is SVGAGI in the germline V gene. Trimming pared 7 bases from V and 1 base from J, leaving 10 bases between. The CDR3 is 13 residues long. The DNA for the CDR3 is TGTGCCAGCACCACAACTACGAACACTGAAGCTTTCTTT. As protein: CASTTTTNTEAFF.

The rearrangement joins TRBV9 to TRBJ2-3; D ambiguous. The germline gives CDR1 SGDLS, CDR2 YYNGEE. This CDR3 is 14 amino acids long. Trimming cost V 1 base and J 2 bases, with 8 bases left between them. CDR3 protein: CASSVKLVTDTQYF. In DNA form, the CDR3 reads TGTGCCAGCAGCGTAAAACTGGTCACAGATACGCAGTATTTT.

The chain recombines TRBV6-1 with TRBJ2-1; 11 bases line up with TRBD2. CDR1 is MNHNS, CDR2 SASEGT, per germline. The CDR3 is 15 residues long. Germline trimming cut 8 bases from V and 7 bases from J; bases unmatched to any gene: 10. The CDR3 DNA reads as TGTGCCAGCGCACTAGCGGGGGCCTCAGGGAATGAGCAGTTCTTC. Its protein is CASALAGASGNEQFF.

The V and J genes are TRBV19 and TRBJ2-1; maybe TRBD1 (6 bases). The V and J ends lost 3 bases and 6 bases respectively, with 12 bases between them. In germline, CDR1 is LNHDA, CDR2 SQIVND (reference sequence). The length of the CDR3 is 14 residues. CDR3 nucleotides: TGTGCCAGTAGTATCACAACAGGGTTCAATGAGCAGTTCTTC. This gives the protein CASSITTGFNEQFF.

The chain is built from TRBV2 and TRBJ2-2; a possible D gene is TRBD1 (6 bases). CDR1 is SNHLY, CDR2 FYNNEI, per germline. V was pared by 10 bases and J by 5 bases, with 14 bases between. This CDR3 has 13 residues. The CDR3: CAILRTETGELFF. Written as DNA, the CDR3 is TGTGCCATCCTCCGGACAGAAACCGGGGAGCTGTTTTTT.

The chain recombines TRBV4-1 with TRBJ1-2; a possible D gene is TRBD1 (5 bases). Germline CDR1 MGHRA, CDR2 YSYEKL. Deletions cut 4 bases from V and 8 bases from J, with 14 bases between. This CDR3 comprises 13 residues. CDR3 loop: CASSPTGGGGYTF. CDR3 coding DNA: TGCGCCAGCAGCCCTACGGGGGGAGGAGGCTACACCTTC.

This clone was recorded a few times. The chain combines TRBV6-4 with TRBJ2-3, with 12 bases matching TRBD2. This CDR3 region has 14 residues. J lost 4 bases, V lost 4 bases, and 0 bases had no gene match. Germline assignment: CDR1 MRHNA and CDR2 SNTAGT. The DNA for the CDR3 is TGTGCCAGCAGTGCTAGCGGGGGGGCAGATACGCAGTATTTT. Protein product: CASSASGGADTQYF.

The genes are TRBV5-6 and TRBJ1-6, with D possibly matching TRBD1 (5 bases). Germline lookup yields CDR1 SGHDT and CDR2 YYEEEE. V lost 4 bases and J lost 5, with 19 bases in between. This CDR3 comprises 17 residues. CDR3 bases: TGTGCCAGCAGCAACGGACCGTATCAGGGCGATAATTCACCCCTCCACTTT. Protein product: CASSNGPYQGDNSPLHF.

The chain joins TRBV2 to TRBJ2-7; 7 nucleotides align to TRBD1. Germline V gene data show CDR1 as SNHLY and CDR2 as FYNNEI. V lost 2 bases, J lost 6 bases, and 7 bases stayed unmatched. The CDR3 covers 14 residues. The CDR3: CASSEWIGGSEQYF. CDR3 nucleotide sequence: TGTGCCAGCAGTGAATGGATAGGGGGCAGCGAGCAGTACTTC.

This clone has just one count. V and J are TRBV7-6 and TRBJ2-2, with D possibly TRBD1 on 6 matching bases. Germline CDR1 is SGHVS and CDR2 is FNYEAQ. The V end lost 6 bases, the J end lost 0 bases, and 14 bases lay between the germline ends. The length of the CDR3 is 16 residues. Written as DNA, the CDR3 is TGTGCCAGCAGGCGTCTAACAGGGCCGAACACCGGGGAGCTGTTTTTT. It translates to CASRRLTGPNTGELFF. Drawing the rest from reference TRBV7-6 and TRBJ2-2, the complete variable domain is GAGVSQSPRYKVTKRGQDVALRCDPISGHVSLYWYRQALGQGPEFLTYFNYEAQQDKSGLPNDRFSAERPEGSISTLTIQRTEQRDSAMYRCASRRLTGPNTGELFFGEGSRLTVL.

The chain is built from TRBV6-1 and TRBJ2-2; the match to TRBD1 covers 12 bases. Germline V lookup: CDR1 MNHNS, CDR2 SASEGT. The CDR3 is 16 amino acids. Germline trimming cut 4 bases from V and 7 bases from J; bases unmatched to any gene: 7. DNA of the CDR3: TGTGCCAGCAGTGGCGGGACAGGGGGCTTAGGCGGGGAGCTGTTTTTT. Its protein product is CASSGGTGGLGGELFF.

This clone was detected a few times. The CDR3 sequence: CASSEGNSGRTEAFF. CDR3 coding DNA: TGCGCCAGCAGTGAGGGGAACAGCGGGCGGACTGAAGCTTTCTTT. The rearrangement joins TRBV10-1 to TRBJ1-1; D is uncertain. Trimming shortened V by 2 bases and J by 5 bases, and 15 bases separated the two germline ends. Germline V gives CDR1 WNHNN, CDR2 SYGVQD (reference sequence). The CDR3 sequence is 15 residues long.

The rearrangement uses TRBV5-4 and TRBJ2-7, with 9 nucleotides matching TRBD1. V trimming: 4 bases; J trimming: 2 bases; junction bases outside the gene matches: 4. The CDR3 runs to 14 residues. Germline loops: CDR1 SGHNT, CDR2 YYREEE (reference sequence). The CDR3: CASSMDRGPYEQYF. For the CDR3, the DNA is TGTGCCAGCAGCATGGACAGGGGTCCCTACGAGCAGTACTTC.

The chain links TRBV19 to TRBJ2-7, with TRBD1 as a possible D gene (5 bases). The CDR3 has 14 amino acids. Germline assignment: CDR1 LNHDA and CDR2 SQIVND (reference sequence). V was cut by 3 bases and J by 2 bases, with 11 bases left in between. The DNA for the CDR3 is TGTGCCAGTAGTATTACAGACAGTACCTACGAGCAGTACTTC. Encoded protein: CASSITDSTYEQYF.

The gene calls are TRBV18 and TRBJ2-7, with 12 bases lining up with TRBD1. The germline V gene has CDR1 KGHSH and CDR2 LQKENI. V trimming: 4 bases; J trimming: 0 bases; junction bases outside the gene matches: 7. The CDR3 runs 17 residues. As DNA, the CDR3 is TGTGCCAGCTCACTACGGGACAGGGGGCGAAGCTCCTACGAGCAGTACTTC. Translated, it gives CASSLRDRGRSSYEQYF.